The 31 T cell receptor beta chains below were found in one sample sequenced in a study of blood T cell repertoires in COVID-19. Some clones are missing from TCRdb's copy, which holds only in-frame ones; the method was immunoSEQ multiplex PCR. This table has about 260,000 clones, 70% to 90% appearing once. The material sequenced was peripheral blood. These receptors all stem from a man aged 18 to 29 with active or convalescent COVID-19.

CDR3 nucleotides: TGTGCCAGCAGCACTTACAGGGACTATGGCTACACCTTC. Residues: CASSTYRDYGYTF. The chain links TRBV28 to TRBJ1-2, with a possible D match to TRBD1 (6 bases). The length of the CDR3 is 13 residues. Trimming took off 6 bases at V and 3 bases at J, with 11 bases between the two ends. Germline-derived CDR1 and CDR2 are MDHEN and SYDVKM.

The rearrangement joins TRBV11-2 to TRBJ2-3, with 8 bases matching TRBD2. The CDR3 runs to 16 residues. Trimming took 3 bases from V and 2 from J; bases not matched to a gene: 7. Germline assignment: CDR1 SGHAT and CDR2 FQNNGV. The CDR3 protein is CASSFTSGDFTDTQYF. The CDR3 DNA reads TGTGCCAGCAGCTTCACTAGCGGTGATTTCACAGATACGCAGTATTTT. Combining the CDR3 with reference TRBV11-2 and TRBJ2-3 gives the whole variable domain EAGVAQSPRYKIIEKRQSVAFWCNPISGHATLYWYQQILGQGPKLLIQFQNNGVVDDSQLPKDRFSAERLKGVDSTLKIQPAKLEDSAVYLCASSFTSGDFTDTQYFGPGTRLTVL.

The chain combines TRBV12-3 or TRBV12-4 with TRBJ1-2; maybe TRBD1 (6 bases). The CDR3 runs to 13 residues. V was shortened by 9 bases and J by 4 bases, with 15 bases between the two germline ends. CDR3 bases: TGTGCCAGTCGAAGACAGGACGGCTATGGCTACACCTTC. It encodes CASRRQDGYGYTF.

This chain links TRBV6-5 with TRBJ2-5, with 7 bases identical to TRBD1. V shed 5 bases, J shed 2 bases, and the junction held 8 bases outside the gene matches. CDR1 is MNHEY, CDR2 SVGAGI, per germline. This CDR3 spans 15 amino acids. CDR3 sequence (DNA): TGTGCCAGCAGTCGAAGCCCGACAGGGCAAGAGACCCAGTACTTC. Protein: CASSRSPTGQETQYF.

The V gene is TRBV6-4, the J gene TRBJ2-7; 9 bases line up with TRBD1. The CDR3 length is 14 residues. Germline CDR1 and CDR2: MRHNA and SNTAGT. V gave up 3 bases and J gave up 3 bases; unmatched junction bases: 3. The CDR3: CASSDWDRVYEQYF. As DNA, the CDR3 is TGTGCCAGCAGTGATTGGGACAGGGTCTACGAGCAGTACTTC.

The rearrangement uses TRBV5-5 and TRBJ2-3; unclear D gene. The CDR3 runs 15 residues. Germline CDR1 SGHKS, CDR2 YYEKEE (reference sequence). Trimming stripped 4 bases from V and 0 bases from J, with 12 bases between. In DNA form, the CDR3 reads TGTGCCAGCAGCCCAGGTAGATCTAGCACAGATACGCAGTATTTT. Translation gives CASSPGRSSTDTQYF.

V usage is TRBV11-2 and J usage is TRBJ1-2, with D uncertain. From germline, CDR1 is SGHAT and CDR2 FQNNGV. The V gene lost 2 bases and the J gene lost 8 bases, with 12 bases spanning the gap. The CDR3 spans 13 residues. CDR3 nucleotides: TGTGCCAGCAGCTTATCTTCGGGTCACGGCTACACCTTC. Amino acids: CASSLSSGHGYTF.

The genes are TRBV2 and TRBJ2-7; TRBD2 matches at 8 bases. Germline V gene lookup returns CDR1 SNHLY and CDR2 FYNNEI. The CDR3 sequence is 15 residues long. V shed 0 bases and J 7 bases; nucleotides not matched to a gene: 8. In nucleotides, the CDR3 is TGTGCCAGCAGTGAAGCTATCGGGGGGGCGAAAGAGCAGTACTTC. It yields the protein CASSEAIGGAKEQYF.

The sample holds one count of this clone. This rearrangement joins TRBV24-1 to TRBJ2-3; D is unclear. This CDR3 comprises 15 residues. Trimming stripped 3 bases from V and 1 base from J, with 10 bases between. Germline loops: CDR1 KGHDR, CDR2 SFDVKD. The chain's CDR3 is CATSDKTVRTDTQYF. CDR3 DNA: TGTGCCACCAGTGATAAAACAGTGCGCACAGATACGCAGTATTTT.

The chain is built from TRBV6-6 and TRBJ1-1; D is unresolved. Trimming removed 2 bases from V and 4 bases from J, with 8 bases in between. CDR1 and CDR2 (germline): MNHNY, SVGAGI (reference sequence). The CDR3 spans 13 residues. The CDR3: CASSYQASTEAFF. As DNA, the CDR3 is TGTGCCAGCAGTTACCAGGCTTCCACTGAAGCTTTCTTT.

The chain couples TRBV18 to TRBJ2-7; TRBD2 matches 12 bases. The V and J ends lost 3 bases and 2 bases, in that order; junction bases with no gene match: 2. The V gene's germline CDR1 is KGHSH and CDR2 LQKENI. The length of the CDR3 is 15 residues. CDR3 sequence: CASSPTSGGTYEQYF. The CDR3 bases are TGTGCCAGCTCACCTACTAGCGGGGGGACCTACGAGCAGTACTTC.

The rearrangement links TRBV5-6 to TRBJ2-1; TRBD2 might be the D (5 bases). Germline CDR1 SGHDT, CDR2 YYEEEE. The CDR3 is 12 residues long. The V end lost 4 bases, the J end lost 10 bases, and 12 bases lay between the germline ends. CDR3 region: CASSDRGLEQFF. DNA for the CDR3: TGTGCCAGCAGCGATCGGGGTTTGGAGCAGTTCTTC. The complete variable domain, with remaining parts taken from reference TRBV5-6 and TRBJ2-1, reads DAGVTQSPTHLIKTRGQQVTLRCSPKSGHDTVSWYQQALGQGPQFIFQYYEEEERQRGNFPDRFSGHQFPNYSSELNVNALLLGDSALYLCASSDRGLEQFFGPGTRLTVL.

The J gene is TRBJ2-1, the V gene TRBV19; TRBD2 agrees at 13 bases. Germline CDR1 and CDR2: LNHDA and SQIVND (reference sequence). The CDR3 is made up of 18 amino acids. The V gene end was trimmed by 3 bases and the J gene end by 0 bases; junction bases not matched to a gene: 5. The CDR3 DNA is TGTGCCAGTAGTATGGAACTAGCGGGGGGGAGCTCCTACAATGAGCAGTTCTTC. This codes for CASSMELAGGSSYNEQFF.

In this sample, this clone turned up once. V gene TRBV10-3 combines with J gene TRBJ2-1, with 14 bases fitting TRBD2. The CDR3 spans 16 residues. The germline gives CDR1 ENHRY, CDR2 SYGVKD. V lost 6 bases, J lost 5 bases, and 6 bases stayed unmatched. CDR3 bases: TGTGCCATCAGCGAACCGGGACTAGCGGGGGACAATGAGCAGTTCTTC. Amino acids: CAISEPGLAGDNEQFF.

V and J are TRBV28 and TRBJ2-7; 8 bases match TRBD1. CDR1 and CDR2 from the germline V gene are MDHEN and SYDVKM. V lost 2 bases, J lost 1 base, and 10 bases stayed unmatched. CDR3 size: 17 residues. The CDR3: CASSLLLDRVGSYEQYF. The CDR3 bases are TGTGCCAGCAGTTTACTATTGGACAGGGTGGGTTCCTACGAGCAGTACTTC.

This clone was counted only a few times. This chain uses TRBV29-1 with TRBJ2-3; 7 bases are shared with TRBD1. Germline V gene data show CDR1 as SQVTM and CDR2 as ANQGSEA. CDR3 length: 14 residues. Losses at the gene ends were 5 bases for V and 2 bases for J; bases not matched to a gene: 7. This CDR3 reads CSVIRDSTTDTQYF. CDR3 sequence (DNA): TGCAGCGTTATCCGGGACAGCACCACAGATACGCAGTATTTT.

The rearrangement uses TRBV2 and TRBJ2-1; 7 bases line up with TRBD2. The CDR3 consists of 17 residues. After removal of 6 bases from V and 7 bases from J, the junction contained 18 bases not matched to a gene. Germline values: CDR1 SNHLY, CDR2 FYNNEI. CDR3 nucleotides: TGTGCCAGCAGGCAAGCAACTAGCGCCCACTCGGGAAATGAGCAGTTCTTC. Translating it yields CASRQATSAHSGNEQFF. The whole variable domain, filled in from reference TRBV2 and TRBJ2-1, reads EPEVTQTPSHQVTQMGQEVILRCVPISNHLYFYWYRQILGQKVEFLVSFYNNEISEKSEIFDDQFSVERPDGSNFTLKIRSTKLEDSAMYFCASRQATSAHSGNEQFFGPGTRLTVL.

As to this clone: The junction departs from the called germline gene at one end, perhaps through a read error. V usage is TRBV6-6 and J usage is TRBJ1-2; 7 nucleotides align to TRBD1. The CDR3 runs to 16 residues. Germline CDR1 reads MNHNY; CDR2 reads SVGAGI (reference sequence). The CDR3 region is CASSDSPGQRNYGYTF. The CDR3, as DNA: TGTGCCAGCAGTGACTCACCGGGACAGCGAAACTATGGCTACACCTTC.

V gene TRBV11-2 combines with J gene TRBJ1-1; a possible D gene is TRBD1 (6 bases). Germline values: CDR1 SGHAT, CDR2 FQNNGV. V was clipped by 7 bases and J by 1 base, with 10 bases between them. This CDR3 has 13 amino acids. The CDR3 sequence is CASIQGPNTEAFF. CDR3 coding DNA: TGTGCCAGCATCCAGGGGCCGAACACTGAAGCTTTCTTT.

This clone is a singleton in its sample. CDR3 coding DNA: TGTGCCAGCAGCCAATACAGTTACAATGAGCAGTTCTTC. This gives the protein CASSQYSYNEQFF. The chain is built from TRBV4-2 and TRBJ2-1; no reliable D call. The CDR3 extends over 13 amino acids. Germline lookup yields CDR1 LGHNA and CDR2 YNFKEQ. The V gene lost 2 bases and the J gene lost 4 bases, with 6 bases spanning the gap.

This clone was counted between two and nine times. J is TRBJ1-4 and V is TRBV29-1, with 8 bases matching TRBD1. The CDR3 has 13 residues. CDR1 and CDR2 from the germline V gene are SQVTM and ANQGSEA. The V segment lost 4 bases and the J segment 5 bases; nucleotides outside the gene matches: 3. The CDR3 sequence is CSVAAGGNEKLFF. The CDR3 bases are TGCAGCGTTGCGGCAGGGGGCAATGAAAAACTGTTTTTT. The entire variable domain, with the rest obtained from reference TRBV29-1 and TRBJ1-4, is as follows: SAVISQKPSRDICQRGTSLTIQCQVDSQVTMMFWYRQQPGQSLTLIATANQGSEATYESGFVIDKFPISRPNLTFSTLTVSNMSPEDSSIYLCSVAAGGNEKLFFGSGTQLSVL.

The CDR3 DNA follows: TGTGCCACCAGCCCTCGGGGCGGGGGGGCCAATGAGCAGTTCTTC. This codes for CATSPRGGGANEQFF. The chain carries TRBV15 and TRBJ2-1, with 9 positions matching TRBD2. Trimming cost V 5 bases and J 6 bases; bases outside gene matches: 8. Germline V gene data show CDR1 as LNHNV and CDR2 as YYDKDF (reference sequence). The length of the CDR3 is 15 residues.

The J gene is TRBJ2-7, the V gene TRBV11-2; TRBD2 matches at 11 bases. This CDR3 comprises 15 residues. The germline V gene encodes CDR1 SGHAT and CDR2 FQNNGV. The V and J ends lost 5 bases and 6 bases, in that order; junction bases with no gene match: 9. CDR3 region: CASSQTSGTSGEQYF. The CDR3 DNA reads TGTGCCAGCAGCCAGACTAGCGGGACATCGGGCGAGCAGTACTTC.

The chain has TRBV3-1 (or the pseudogene TRBV3-2) and TRBJ1-5; 7 nucleotides line up with TRBD1. The CDR3 sequence is 13 residues long. J was trimmed by 4 bases and V by 5 bases; bases with no gene match: 2. CDR1 and CDR2 from the germline V gene are LGHDT and YNNKEL (reference sequence). CDR3 nucleotides: TGTGCCAGCAGCGAGACAGGGAATCAGCCCCAGCATTTT. Translated: CASSETGNQPQHF.

The chain combines TRBV18 with TRBJ2-2, with 7 bases matching TRBD1. CDR1 and CDR2 from the germline V gene are KGHSH and LQKENI. There are 17 residues in the CDR3. Trimming removed 1 base from V and 1 base from J; junction bases left unmatched: 6. CDR3 amino acids: CASSPQYAGGNTGELFF. In DNA form, the CDR3 reads TGTGCCAGCTCACCACAATATGCAGGGGGGAACACCGGGGAGCTGTTTTTT.

The rearrangement uses TRBV2 and TRBJ1-3; tentative D call: TRBD1 (6 bases). Germline V gene sequence: CDR1 SNHLY, CDR2 FYNNEI. V shed 5 bases and J shed 3 bases, with 11 bases lying between them. The CDR3 totals 14 residues. CDR3 sequence: CASSKQGNGNTIYF. The CDR3 DNA sequence: TGTGCCAGCAGTAAACAGGGAAATGGAAACACCATATATTTT. Variable domain in full (rest from reference TRBV2 and TRBJ1-3): EPEVTQTPSHQVTQMGQEVILRCVPISNHLYFYWYRQILGQKVEFLVSFYNNEISEKSEIFDDQFSVERPDGSNFTLKIRSTKLEDSAMYFCASSKQGNGNTIYFGEGSWLTVV.

The V and J genes are TRBV9 and TRBJ2-7; 7 nucleotides line up with TRBD1. The CDR3 is made up of 15 amino acids. Unmatched junction bases numbered 4, after V lost 0 bases and J lost 1 base. The germline V gene has CDR1 SGDLS and CDR2 YYNGEE. The chain's CDR3 is CASSVGVGQSYEQYF. The CDR3, as DNA: TGTGCCAGCAGCGTAGGGGTGGGACAGTCCTACGAGCAGTACTTC.

V gene TRBV6-5 combines with J gene TRBJ1-5, with D hard to call. Trimming stripped 4 bases from V and 0 bases from J, with 4 bases between. Germline CDR1 reads MNHEY; CDR2 reads SVGAGI. This CDR3 spans 13 amino acids. Written as DNA, the CDR3 is TGTGCCAGCAGTTCCGTTAGCAATCAGCCCCAGCATTTT. As protein: CASSSVSNQPQHF.

The rearrangement joins TRBV11-3 to TRBJ2-1, with 7 bases lining up with TRBD2. This CDR3 is 16 amino acids long. Germline V gene sequence: CDR1 SGHNT, CDR2 YENEEA. V lost 1 base to trimming and J lost 7 bases; unmatched junction nucleotides: 10. CDR3 DNA sequence: TGTGCCAGCAGCTTAGGTTCCGGACTAGTCCCGAATGAGCAGTTCTTC. It yields the protein CASSLGSGLVPNEQFF.

The V gene is TRBV18, the J gene TRBJ2-7; the D gene is possibly TRBD1 (6 bases). V was clipped by 2 bases and J by 3 bases, with 14 bases between them. This CDR3 contains 15 residues. Per germline, CDR1 KGHSH and CDR2 LQKENI. The CDR3, as DNA: TGTGCCAGCTCACCAGGGGCTGGGGGCGGCTACGAGCAGTACTTC. Amino acids: CASSPGAGGGYEQYF.

The V gene is TRBV7-8, the J gene TRBJ2-7; tentative D call: TRBD1 (5 bases). V lost 1 base and J 3 bases, leaving 7 bases between the germline ends. CDR1 is SGHVS and CDR2 is FQNEAQ in the germline V gene. The length of the CDR3 is 13 residues. The CDR3 here is CASSLDRNYEQYF. CDR3 DNA: TGTGCCAGCAGCTTAGACAGGAACTACGAGCAGTACTTC. Combining the CDR3 with reference TRBV7-8 and TRBJ2-7 gives the whole variable domain GAGVSQSPRYKVAKRGQDVALRCDPISGHVSLFWYQQALGQGPEFLTYFQNEAQLDKSGLPSDRFFAERPEGSVSTLKIQRTQQEDSAVYLCASSLDRNYEQYFGPGTRLTVT.